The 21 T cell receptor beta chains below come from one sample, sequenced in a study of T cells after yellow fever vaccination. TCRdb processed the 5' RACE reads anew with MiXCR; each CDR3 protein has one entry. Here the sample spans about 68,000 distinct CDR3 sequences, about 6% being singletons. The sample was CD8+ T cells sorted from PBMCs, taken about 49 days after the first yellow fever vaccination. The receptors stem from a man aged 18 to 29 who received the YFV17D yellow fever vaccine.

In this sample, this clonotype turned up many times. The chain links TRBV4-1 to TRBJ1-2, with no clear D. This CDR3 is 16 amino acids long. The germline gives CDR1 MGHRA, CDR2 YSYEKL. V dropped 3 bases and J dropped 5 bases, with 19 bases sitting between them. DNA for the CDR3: TGCGCCAGCAGCCAGAGCTCGTTGGACGGATTATATGGCTACACCTTC. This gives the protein CASSQSSLDGLYGYTF.

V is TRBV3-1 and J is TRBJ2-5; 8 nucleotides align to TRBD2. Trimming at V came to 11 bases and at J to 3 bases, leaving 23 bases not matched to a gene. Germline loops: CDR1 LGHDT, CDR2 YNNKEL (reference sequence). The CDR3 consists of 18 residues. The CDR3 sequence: CASTQDRFGGLVEETQYF. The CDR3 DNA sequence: TGTGCCTCCACCCAAGATCGTTTCGGGGGACTAGTAGAAGAGACCCAGTACTTC.

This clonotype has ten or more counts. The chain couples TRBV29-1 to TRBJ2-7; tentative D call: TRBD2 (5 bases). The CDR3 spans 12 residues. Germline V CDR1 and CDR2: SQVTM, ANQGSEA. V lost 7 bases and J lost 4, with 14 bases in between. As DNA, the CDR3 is TGCAGCGCCTTGGACGGCGGGTACGAGCAGTACTTC. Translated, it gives CSALDGGYEQYF.

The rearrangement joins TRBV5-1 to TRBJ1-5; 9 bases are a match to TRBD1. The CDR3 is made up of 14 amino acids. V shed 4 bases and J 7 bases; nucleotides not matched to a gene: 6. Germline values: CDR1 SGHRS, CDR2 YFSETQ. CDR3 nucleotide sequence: TGCGCCAGCAGCGAAGGGGACAGGGAGCAGCCCCAGCATTTT. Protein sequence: CASSEGDREQPQHF. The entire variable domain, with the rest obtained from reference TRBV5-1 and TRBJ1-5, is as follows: KAGVTQTPRYLIKTRGQQVTLSCSPISGHRSVSWYQQTPGQGLQFLFEYFSETQRNKGNFPGRFSGRQFSNSRSEMNVSTLELGDSALYLCASSEGDREQPQHFGDGTRLSIL.

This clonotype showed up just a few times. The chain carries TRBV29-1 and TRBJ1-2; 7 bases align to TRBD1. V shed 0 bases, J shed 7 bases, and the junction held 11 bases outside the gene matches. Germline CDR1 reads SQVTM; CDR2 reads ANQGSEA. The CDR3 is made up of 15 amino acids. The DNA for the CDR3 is TGCAGCGTTGAAGAGGACAGGCGGGGTTTTAGTGGCTACACCTTC. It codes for CSVEEDRRGFSGYTF.

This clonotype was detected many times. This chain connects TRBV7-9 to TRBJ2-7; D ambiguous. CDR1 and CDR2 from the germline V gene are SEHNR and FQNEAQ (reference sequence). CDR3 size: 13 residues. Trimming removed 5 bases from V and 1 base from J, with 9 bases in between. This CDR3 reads CASSLTPSYEQYV. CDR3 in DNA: TGTGCCAGCAGCCTGACACCTTCCTACGAGCAGTACGTC.

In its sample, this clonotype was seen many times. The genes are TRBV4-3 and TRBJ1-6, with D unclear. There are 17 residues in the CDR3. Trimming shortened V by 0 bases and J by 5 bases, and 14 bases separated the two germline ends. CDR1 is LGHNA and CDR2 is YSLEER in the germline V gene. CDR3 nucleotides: TGCGCCAGCAGCCAAGATTTGGCGTCCTATGATAATTCACCCCTCCACTTT. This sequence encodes CASSQDLASYDNSPLHF.

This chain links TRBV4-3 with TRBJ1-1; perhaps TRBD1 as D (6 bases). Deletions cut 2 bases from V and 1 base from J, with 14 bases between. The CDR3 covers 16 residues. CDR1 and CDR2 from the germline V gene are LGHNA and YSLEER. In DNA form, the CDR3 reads TGCGCCAGCAGCCAAACTTACCCACAGGGGAACACTGAAGCTTTCTTT. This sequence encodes CASSQTYPQGNTEAFF.

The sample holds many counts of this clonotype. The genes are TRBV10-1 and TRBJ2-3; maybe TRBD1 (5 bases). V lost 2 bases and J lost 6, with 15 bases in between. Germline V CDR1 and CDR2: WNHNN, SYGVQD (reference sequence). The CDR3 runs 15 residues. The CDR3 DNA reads TGCGCCAGCAGTGAGACAGGTCGACCCACGGATACGCAGTATTTT. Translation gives CASSETGRPTDTQYF.

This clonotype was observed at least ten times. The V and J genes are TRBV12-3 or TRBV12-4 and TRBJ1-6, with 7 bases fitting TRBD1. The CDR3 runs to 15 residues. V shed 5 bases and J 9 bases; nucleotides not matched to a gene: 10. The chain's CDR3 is CASSRSQGRASPLHF. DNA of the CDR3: TGTGCCAGCAGTCGATCACAGGGGCGGGCTTCACCCCTCCACTTT.

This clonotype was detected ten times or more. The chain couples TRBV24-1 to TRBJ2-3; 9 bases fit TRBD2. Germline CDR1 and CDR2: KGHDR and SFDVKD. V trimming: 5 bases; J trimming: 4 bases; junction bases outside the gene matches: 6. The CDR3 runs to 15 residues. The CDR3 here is CATSVLAGASDTQYF. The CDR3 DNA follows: TGTGCCACCAGTGTGTTAGCGGGGGCTTCAGATACGCAGTATTTT.

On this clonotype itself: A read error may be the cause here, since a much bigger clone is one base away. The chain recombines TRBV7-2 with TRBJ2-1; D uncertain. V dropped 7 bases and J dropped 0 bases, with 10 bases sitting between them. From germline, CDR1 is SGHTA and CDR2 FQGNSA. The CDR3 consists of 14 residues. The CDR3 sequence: CASTMEISYNEQFF. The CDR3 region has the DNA TGTGCCAGCACCATGGAGATCTCCTACAATGAGCAGTTCTTC. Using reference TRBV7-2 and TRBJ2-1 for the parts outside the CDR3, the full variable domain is GAGVSQSPSNKVTEKGKDVELRCDPISGHTALYWYRQSLGQGLEFLIYFQGNSAPDKSGLPSDRFSAERTGGSVSTLTIQRTQQEDSAVYLCASTMEISYNEQFFGPGTRLTVL.

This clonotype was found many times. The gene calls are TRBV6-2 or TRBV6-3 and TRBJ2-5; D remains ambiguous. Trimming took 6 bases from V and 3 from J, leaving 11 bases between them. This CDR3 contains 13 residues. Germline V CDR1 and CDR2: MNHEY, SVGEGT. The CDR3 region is CASSPTSEETQYF. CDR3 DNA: TGTGCCAGCAGCCCCACTTCTGAAGAGACCCAGTACTTC.

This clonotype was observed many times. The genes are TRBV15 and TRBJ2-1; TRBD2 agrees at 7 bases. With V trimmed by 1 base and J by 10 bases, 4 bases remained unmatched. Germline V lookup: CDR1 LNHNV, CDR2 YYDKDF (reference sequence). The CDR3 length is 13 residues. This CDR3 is CATSRVVGGEQFF. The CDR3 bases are TGTGCCACCAGCAGAGTGGTGGGGGGGGAGCAGTTCTTC.

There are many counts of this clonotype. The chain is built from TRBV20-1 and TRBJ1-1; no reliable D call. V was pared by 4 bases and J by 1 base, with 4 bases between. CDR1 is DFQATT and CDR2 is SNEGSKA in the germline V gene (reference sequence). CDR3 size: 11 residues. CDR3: CSATPNTEAFF. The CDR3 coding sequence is TGCAGTGCTACGCCGAACACTGAAGCTTTCTTT.

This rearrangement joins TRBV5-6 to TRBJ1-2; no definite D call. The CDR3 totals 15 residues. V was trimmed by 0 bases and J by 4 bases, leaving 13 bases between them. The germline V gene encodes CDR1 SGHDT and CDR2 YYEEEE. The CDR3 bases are TGTGCCAGCAGCTTGGCCTCGGAGACGGTCTATGGCTACACCTTC. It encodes CASSLASETVYGYTF.

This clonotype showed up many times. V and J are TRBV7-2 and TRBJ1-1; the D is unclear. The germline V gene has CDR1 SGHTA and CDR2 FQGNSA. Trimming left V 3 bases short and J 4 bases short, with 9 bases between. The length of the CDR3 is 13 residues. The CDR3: CASSLGVRTEAFF. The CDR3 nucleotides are TGTGCCAGCAGCTTGGGTGTGCGCACTGAAGCTTTCTTT. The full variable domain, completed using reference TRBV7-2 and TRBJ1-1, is GAGVSQSPSNKVTEKGKDVELRCDPISGHTALYWYRQSLGQGLEFLIYFQGNSAPDKSGLPSDRFSAERTGGSVSTLTIQRTQQEDSAVYLCASSLGVRTEAFFGQGTRLTVV.

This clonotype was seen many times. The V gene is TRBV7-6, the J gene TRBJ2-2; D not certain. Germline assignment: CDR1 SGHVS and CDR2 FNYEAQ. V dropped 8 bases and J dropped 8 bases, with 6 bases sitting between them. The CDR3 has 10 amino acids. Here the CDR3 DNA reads TGTGCCAGCCTCTGGGGGGAGCTGTTTTTT. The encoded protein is CASLWGELFF.

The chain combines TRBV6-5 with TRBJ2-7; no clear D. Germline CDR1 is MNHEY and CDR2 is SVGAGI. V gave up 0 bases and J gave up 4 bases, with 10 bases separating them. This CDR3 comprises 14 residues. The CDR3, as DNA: TGTGCCAGCAGTTACTCGAGTAGTGGGTACGAGCAGTACGTC. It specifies CASSYSSSGYEQYV.

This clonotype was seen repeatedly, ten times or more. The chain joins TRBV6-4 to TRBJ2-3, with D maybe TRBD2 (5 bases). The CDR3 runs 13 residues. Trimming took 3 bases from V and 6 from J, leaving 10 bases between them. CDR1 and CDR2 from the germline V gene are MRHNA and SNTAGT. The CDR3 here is CASSERTFDTQYF. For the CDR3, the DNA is TGTGCCAGCAGTGAAAGGACTTTTGATACGCAGTATTTT.

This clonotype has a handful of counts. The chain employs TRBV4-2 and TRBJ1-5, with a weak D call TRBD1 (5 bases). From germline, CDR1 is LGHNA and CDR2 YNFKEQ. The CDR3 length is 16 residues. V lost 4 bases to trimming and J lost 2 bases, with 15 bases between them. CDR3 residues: CASSPDGPGGNQPQHF. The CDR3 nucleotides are TGTGCCAGCAGCCCGGACGGCCCGGGGGGCAATCAGCCCCAGCATTTT.